This entry lists 5 T cell receptor beta chains sequenced from one sample in a study of control samples from healthy donors and cancer patients. TCRdb keeps only in-frame clones here, not all; method: immunoSEQ multiplex PCR. This sample has about 120,000 clones, with 80% to 90% found just once. Sequencing input: blood. Source of these receptors: a man aged 45 to 65 in good health.

V and J are TRBV9 and TRBJ1-6; the D is unclear. The CDR3 has 15 amino acids. CDR1 is SGDLS, CDR2 YYNGEE, per germline. V was trimmed by 3 bases and J by 5 bases, leaving 12 bases between them. The CDR3 here is CASSADHGHNSPLHF. Here the CDR3 DNA reads TGTGCCAGCAGCGCCGATCATGGCCATAATTCACCCCTCCACTTT. The complete variable domain, with remaining parts taken from reference TRBV9 and TRBJ1-6, reads DSGVTQTPKHLITATGQRVTLRCSPRSGDLSVYWYQQSLDQGLQFLIQYYNGEERAKGNILERFSAQQFPDLHSELNLSSLELGDSALYFCASSADHGHNSPLHFGNGTRLTVT.

The chain links TRBV12-3 or TRBV12-4 to TRBJ1-2, with 7 bases identical to TRBD1. CDR3 length: 13 residues. After removal of 4 bases from V and 4 bases from J, the junction contained 3 bases not matched to a gene. The CDR3 nucleotides read TGTGCCAGCAGTTCGAACAGGGGCTATGGCTACACCTTC. Amino acids: CASSSNRGYGYTF.

The CDR3 loop reads CAISESASGVGYEQYF. The CDR3 DNA reads as TGTGCCATCAGTGAGTCGGCTAGCGGGGTAGGCTACGAGCAGTACTTC. The rearrangement joins TRBV10-3 to TRBJ2-7, with TRBD2 identical over 9 bases. This CDR3 has 16 residues. Germline V CDR1 and CDR2: ENHRY, SYGVKD. J gave up 3 bases and V 0 bases, and 6 bases lay outside the gene matches.

The chain uses TRBV7-2 and TRBJ1-6, with 9 nucleotides matching TRBD1. After removal of 3 bases from V and 8 bases from J, the junction contained 2 bases not matched to a gene. The CDR3 is made up of 14 amino acids. Germline V CDR1 and CDR2: SGHTA, FQGNSA. CDR3 loop: CASSLGQGYSPLHF. CDR3 DNA: TGTGCCAGCAGCTTGGGACAGGGATATTCACCCCTCCACTTT.

The CDR3: CASSWGGDPRYGYTF. CDR3 DNA sequence: TGTGCCAGTAGTTGGGGGGGCGACCCCCGATATGGCTACACCTTC. The chain recombines TRBV19 with TRBJ1-2; tentatively, D is TRBD1 (6 bases). The CDR3 has 15 residues. V dropped 5 bases and J dropped 5 bases, with 18 bases sitting between them. Germline CDR1 LNHDA, CDR2 SQIVND (reference sequence).